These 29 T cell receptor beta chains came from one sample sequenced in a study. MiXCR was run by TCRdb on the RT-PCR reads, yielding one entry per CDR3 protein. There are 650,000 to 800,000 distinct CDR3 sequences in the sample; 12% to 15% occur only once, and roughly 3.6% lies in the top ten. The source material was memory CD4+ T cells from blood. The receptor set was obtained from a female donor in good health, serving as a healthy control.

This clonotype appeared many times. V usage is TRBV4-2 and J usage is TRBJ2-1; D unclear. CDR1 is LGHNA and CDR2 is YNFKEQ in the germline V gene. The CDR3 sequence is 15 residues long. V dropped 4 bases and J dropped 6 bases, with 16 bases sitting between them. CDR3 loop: CASSPENSEANEQFF. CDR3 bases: TGTGCCAGCAGCCCAGAAAATAGTGAGGCCAATGAGCAGTTCTTC.

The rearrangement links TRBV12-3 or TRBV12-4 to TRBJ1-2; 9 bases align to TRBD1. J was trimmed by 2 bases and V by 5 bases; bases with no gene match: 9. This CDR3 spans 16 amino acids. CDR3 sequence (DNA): TGTGCCAGCAGTCCGGGACAGGGTGCGGGAAACTATGGCTACACCTTC. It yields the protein CASSPGQGAGNYGYTF.

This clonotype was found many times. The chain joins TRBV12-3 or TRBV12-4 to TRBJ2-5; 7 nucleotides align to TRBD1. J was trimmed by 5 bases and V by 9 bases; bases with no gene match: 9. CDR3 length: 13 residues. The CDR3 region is CASMRGRGETQYF. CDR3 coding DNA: TGTGCCAGTATGAGGGGGCGCGGGGAGACCCAGTACTTC.

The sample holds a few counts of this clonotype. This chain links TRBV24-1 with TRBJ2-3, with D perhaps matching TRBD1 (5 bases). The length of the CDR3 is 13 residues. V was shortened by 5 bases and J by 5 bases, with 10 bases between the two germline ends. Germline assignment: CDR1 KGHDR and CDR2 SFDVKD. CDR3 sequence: CATSGQWEDTQYF. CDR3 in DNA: TGTGCCACCAGTGGACAGTGGGAAGATACGCAGTATTTT.

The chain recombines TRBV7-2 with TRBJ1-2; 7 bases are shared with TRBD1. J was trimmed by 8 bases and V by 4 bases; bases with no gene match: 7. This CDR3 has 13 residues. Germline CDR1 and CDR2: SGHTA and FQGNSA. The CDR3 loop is CASSSRQGWGYTF. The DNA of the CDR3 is TGTGCCAGCAGCTCCCGACAGGGCTGGGGCTACACCTTC.

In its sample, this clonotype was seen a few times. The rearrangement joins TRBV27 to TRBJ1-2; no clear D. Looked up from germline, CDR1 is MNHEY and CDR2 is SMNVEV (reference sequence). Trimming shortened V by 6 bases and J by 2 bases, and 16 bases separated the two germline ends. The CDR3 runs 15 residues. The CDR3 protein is CASSPLSASNYGYTF. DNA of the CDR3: TGTGCCAGCAGCCCCCTAAGCGCCTCCAACTATGGCTACACCTTC.

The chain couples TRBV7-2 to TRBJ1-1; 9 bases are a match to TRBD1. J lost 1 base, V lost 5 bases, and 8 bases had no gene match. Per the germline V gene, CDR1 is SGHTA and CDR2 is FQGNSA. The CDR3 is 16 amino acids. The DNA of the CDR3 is TGTGCCAGCAGCGAGGACAGGGGCGTGAGGAACACTGAAGCTTTCTTT. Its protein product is CASSEDRGVRNTEAFF.

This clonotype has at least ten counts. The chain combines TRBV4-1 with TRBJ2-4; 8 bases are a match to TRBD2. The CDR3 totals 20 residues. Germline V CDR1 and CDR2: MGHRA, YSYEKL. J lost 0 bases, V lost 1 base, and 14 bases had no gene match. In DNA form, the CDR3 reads TGCGCCAGCAGCCAAGCTCTTGACGGGAGGGCCGATCGAGCCAAAAACATTCAGTACTTC. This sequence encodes CASSQALDGRADRAKNIQYF.

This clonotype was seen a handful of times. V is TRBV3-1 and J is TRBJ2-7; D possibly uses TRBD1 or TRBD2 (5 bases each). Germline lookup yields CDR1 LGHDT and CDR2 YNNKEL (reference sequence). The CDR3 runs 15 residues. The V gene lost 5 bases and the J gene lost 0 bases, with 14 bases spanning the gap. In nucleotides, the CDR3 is TGTGCCAGCAGCTACGTGGGACGGAGCTCCTACGAGCAGTACTTC. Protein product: CASSYVGRSSYEQYF.

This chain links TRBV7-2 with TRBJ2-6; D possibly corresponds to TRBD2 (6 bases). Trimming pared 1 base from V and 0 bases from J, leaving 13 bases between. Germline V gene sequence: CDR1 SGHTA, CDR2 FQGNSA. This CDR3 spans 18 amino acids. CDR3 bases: TGTGCCAGCAGCTTAGTCCTAGCGAGCTACTCTGGGGCCAACGTCCTGACTTTC. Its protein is CASSLVLASYSGANVLTF.

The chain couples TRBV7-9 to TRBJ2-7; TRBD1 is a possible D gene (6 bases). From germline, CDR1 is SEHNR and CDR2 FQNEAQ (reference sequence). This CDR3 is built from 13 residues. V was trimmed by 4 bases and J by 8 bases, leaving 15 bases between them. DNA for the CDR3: TGTGCCAGCAGCTCAACCCAGGGGTCCAAGCAGTACTTC. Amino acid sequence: CASSSTQGSKQYF.

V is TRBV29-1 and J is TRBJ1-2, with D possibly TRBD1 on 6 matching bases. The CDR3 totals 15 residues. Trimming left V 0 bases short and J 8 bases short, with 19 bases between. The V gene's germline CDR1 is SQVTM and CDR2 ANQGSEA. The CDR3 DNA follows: TGCAGCGTTGAAGAAGGGCCGGCAGGGGCAAGGGGCTACACCTTC. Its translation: CSVEEGPAGARGYTF.

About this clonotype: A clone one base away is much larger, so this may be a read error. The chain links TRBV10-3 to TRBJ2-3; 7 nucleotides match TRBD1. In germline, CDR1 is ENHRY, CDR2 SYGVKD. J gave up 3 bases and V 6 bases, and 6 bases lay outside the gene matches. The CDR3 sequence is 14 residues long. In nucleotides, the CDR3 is TGTGCCATCAGCGACAGGGCCCAGACAGATACGCAGTATTTT. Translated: CAISDRAQTDTQYF.

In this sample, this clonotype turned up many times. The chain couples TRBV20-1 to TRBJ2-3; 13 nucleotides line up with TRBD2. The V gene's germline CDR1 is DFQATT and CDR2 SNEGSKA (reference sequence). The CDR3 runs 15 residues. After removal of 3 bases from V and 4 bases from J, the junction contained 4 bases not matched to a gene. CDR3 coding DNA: TGCAGTGCTAGCCCTACTAGCGGGAGGGCAGATACGCAGTATTTT. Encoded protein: CSASPTSGRADTQYF.

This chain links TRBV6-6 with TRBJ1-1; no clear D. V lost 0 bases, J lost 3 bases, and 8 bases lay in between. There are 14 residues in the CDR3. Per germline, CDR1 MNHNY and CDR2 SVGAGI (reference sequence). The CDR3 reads CASSYSGLDTEAFF. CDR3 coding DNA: TGTGCCAGCAGTTACTCAGGGTTGGACACTGAAGCTTTCTTT.

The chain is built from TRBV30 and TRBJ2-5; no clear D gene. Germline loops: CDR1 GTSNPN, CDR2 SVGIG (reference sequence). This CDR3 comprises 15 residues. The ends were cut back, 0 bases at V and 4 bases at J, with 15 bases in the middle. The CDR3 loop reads CAWSVGPLTGETQYF. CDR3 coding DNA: TGTGCCTGGAGTGTAGGGCCGCTGACGGGAGAGACCCAGTACTTC.

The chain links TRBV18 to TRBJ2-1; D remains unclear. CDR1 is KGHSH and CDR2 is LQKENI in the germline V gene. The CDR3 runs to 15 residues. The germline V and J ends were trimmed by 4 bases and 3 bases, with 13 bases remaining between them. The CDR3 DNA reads TGTGCCAGCTCACTAAGCGCGTGGGACTACAATGAGCAGTTCTTC. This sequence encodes CASSLSAWDYNEQFF.

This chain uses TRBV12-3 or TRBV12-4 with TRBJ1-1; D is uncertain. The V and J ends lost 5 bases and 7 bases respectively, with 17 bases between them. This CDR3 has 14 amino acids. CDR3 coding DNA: TGTGCCAGCAGTCCAGAAACCAGAGCGGGTGAAGCTTTCTTT. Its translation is CASSPETRAGEAFF.

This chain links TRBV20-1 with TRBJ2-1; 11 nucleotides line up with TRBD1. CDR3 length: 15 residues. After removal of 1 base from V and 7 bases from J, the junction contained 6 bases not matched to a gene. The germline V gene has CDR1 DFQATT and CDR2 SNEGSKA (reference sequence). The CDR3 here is CSARVGTGGINEQFF. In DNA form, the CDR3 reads TGCAGTGCTAGAGTGGGGACAGGGGGAATAAATGAGCAGTTCTTC.

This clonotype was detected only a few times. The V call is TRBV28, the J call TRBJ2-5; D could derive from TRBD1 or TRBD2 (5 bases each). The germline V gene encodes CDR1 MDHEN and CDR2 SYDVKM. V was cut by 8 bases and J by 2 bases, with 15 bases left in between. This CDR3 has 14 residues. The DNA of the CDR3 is TGTGCCAGCCACCCGGGACCGGGACAAGAGACCCAGTACTTC. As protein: CASHPGPGQETQYF.

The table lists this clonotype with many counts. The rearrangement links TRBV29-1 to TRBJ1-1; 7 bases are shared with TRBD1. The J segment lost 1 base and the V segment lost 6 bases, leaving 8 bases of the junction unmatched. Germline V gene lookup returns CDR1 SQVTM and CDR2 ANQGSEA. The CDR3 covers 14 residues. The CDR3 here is CSVNPGQENTEAFF. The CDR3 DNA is TGCAGCGTCAATCCCGGACAGGAGAACACTGAAGCTTTCTTT.

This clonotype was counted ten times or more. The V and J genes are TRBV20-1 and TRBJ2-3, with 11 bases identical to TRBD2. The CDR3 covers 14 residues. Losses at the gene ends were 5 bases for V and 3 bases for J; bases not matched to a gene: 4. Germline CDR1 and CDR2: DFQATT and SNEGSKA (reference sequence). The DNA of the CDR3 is TGCAGTGCTTACCTAGCGGGAGGTACAGATACGCAGTATTTT. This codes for CSAYLAGGTDTQYF.

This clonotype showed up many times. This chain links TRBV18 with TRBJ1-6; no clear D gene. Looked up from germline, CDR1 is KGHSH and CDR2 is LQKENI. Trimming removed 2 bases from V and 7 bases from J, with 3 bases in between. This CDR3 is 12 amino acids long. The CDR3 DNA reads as TGTGCCAGCTCACCAGGGAATTCACCCCTCCACTTT. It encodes CASSPGNSPLHF.

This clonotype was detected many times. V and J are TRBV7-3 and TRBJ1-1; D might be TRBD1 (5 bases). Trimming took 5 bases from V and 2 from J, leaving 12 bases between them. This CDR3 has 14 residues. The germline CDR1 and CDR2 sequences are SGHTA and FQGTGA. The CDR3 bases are TGTGCCAGCAGCCCCATAGGGGTCAACACTGAAGCTTTCTTT. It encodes CASSPIGVNTEAFF.

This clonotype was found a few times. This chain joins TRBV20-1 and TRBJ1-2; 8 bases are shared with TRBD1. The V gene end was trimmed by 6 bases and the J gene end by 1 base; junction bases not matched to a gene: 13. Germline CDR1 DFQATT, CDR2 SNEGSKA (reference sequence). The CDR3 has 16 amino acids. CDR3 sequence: CSAVGQGPSLNYGYTF. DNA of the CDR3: TGCAGTGCCGTTGGACAGGGCCCTTCCCTTAACTATGGCTACACCTTC.

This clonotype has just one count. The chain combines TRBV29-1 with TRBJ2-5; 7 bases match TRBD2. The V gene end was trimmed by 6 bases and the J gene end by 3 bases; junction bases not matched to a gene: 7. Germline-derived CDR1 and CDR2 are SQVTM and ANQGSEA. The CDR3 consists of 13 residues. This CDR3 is CSVVPGRKETQYF. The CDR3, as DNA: TGCAGCGTGGTCCCCGGGAGGAAAGAGACCCAGTACTTC.

CDR3 nucleotide sequence: TGTGCCAGCAGTCCAAGGTTACGATCGGGGCCCTATGGCTACACCTTC. Translating gives CASSPRLRSGPYGYTF. The V and J genes are TRBV12-3 or TRBV12-4 and TRBJ1-2; D may be TRBD1 (5 bases). V lost 5 bases and J lost 4, with 20 bases in between. CDR3 length equals 16 residues.

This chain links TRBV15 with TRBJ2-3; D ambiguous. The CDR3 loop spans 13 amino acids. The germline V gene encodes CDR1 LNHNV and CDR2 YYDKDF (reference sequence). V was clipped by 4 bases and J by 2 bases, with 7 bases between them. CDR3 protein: CATSTGSTDTQYF. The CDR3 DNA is TGTGCCACCAGCACGGGCTCCACAGATACGCAGTATTTT.

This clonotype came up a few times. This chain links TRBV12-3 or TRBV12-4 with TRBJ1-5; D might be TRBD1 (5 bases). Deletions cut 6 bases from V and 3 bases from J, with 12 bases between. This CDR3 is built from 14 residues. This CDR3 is CASSPGPNNQPQHF. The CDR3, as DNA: TGTGCCAGCAGCCCGGGACCCAACAATCAGCCCCAGCATTTT.